What follows are 8 T cell receptor beta chains derived from one specimen sequenced in a study of T cells in Graves' hyperthyroidism and ophthalmopathy. Using RNA transcripts as the source, TCR beta CDR3 regions were amplified. An initial round of RT-PCR targeting the TCR CDR3 relied on the HTBI primer set. TCRdb re-analysed the multiplex PCR reads in MiXCR, keeping a single row per CDR3 protein. This table holds roughly 510,000 distinct CDR3 sequences, roughly 20% found once. The sequenced sample consisted of blood. The receptors here all came from a man younger than 35 with Graves' hyperthyroidism.

V is TRBV5-4 and J is TRBJ2-1; 8 bases map to TRBD2. V gave up 7 bases and J gave up 3 bases; unmatched junction bases: 9. CDR1 is SGHNT and CDR2 is YYREEE in the germline V gene (reference sequence). The length of the CDR3 is 15 residues. CDR3 coding DNA: TGTGCCAGCGAGGGGGGAGCGGGGGACTACAATGAGCAGTTCTTC. This translates into CASEGGAGDYNEQFF.

The V gene is TRBV24-1, the J gene TRBJ2-5; TRBD1 aligns across 11 bases. This CDR3 contains 15 residues. Germline V lookup: CDR1 KGHDR, CDR2 SFDVKD. Trimming removed 6 bases from V and 4 bases from J; junction bases left unmatched: 6. The CDR3 spells CATSSQDRGRETQYF. The DNA of the CDR3 is TGTGCCACCAGTTCCCAGGACAGGGGGCGAGAGACCCAGTACTTC.

This chain joins TRBV5-8 and TRBJ1-2, with 7 bases lining up with TRBD1. After removal of 6 bases from V and 4 bases from J, the junction contained 9 bases not matched to a gene. This CDR3 is built from 14 residues. Germline CDR1 reads SGHTS; CDR2 reads YDEGEE. CDR3 DNA: TGTGCCAGCACCTTTGACAGGGCGGGCTATGGCTACACCTTC. This translates into CASTFDRAGYGYTF.

This clonotype was counted ten times or more. This chain joins TRBV6-1 and TRBJ1-2; no firm D call. V was clipped by 3 bases and J by 6 bases, with 14 bases between them. Germline CDR1 is MNHNS and CDR2 is SASEGT. CDR3 length: 14 residues. The CDR3 DNA sequence: TGTGCCAGCAGTGAGGTAGAAGGAAGCCATGGCTACACCTTC. Translated, it gives CASSEVEGSHGYTF.

This clonotype was detected many times. V is TRBV2 and J is TRBJ2-7; D is undetermined. Germline loops: CDR1 SNHLY, CDR2 FYNNEI. The CDR3 has 13 residues. The germline V and J ends were trimmed by 9 bases and 6 bases, with 18 bases remaining between them. CDR3 amino acids: CASSKGISIEQYF. The CDR3 region has the DNA TGTGCCAGTAGCAAAGGGATTTCAATCGAGCAGTACTTC. The full variable domain, its missing parts supplied by reference TRBV2 and TRBJ2-7, is EPEVTQTPSHQVTQMGQEVILRCVPISNHLYFYWYRQILGQKVEFLVSFYNNEISEKSEIFDDQFSVERPDGSNFTLKIRSTKLEDSAMYFCASSKGISIEQYFGPGTRLTVT.

This clonotype was observed a few times. The chain combines TRBV11-1 with TRBJ1-6, with D possibly TRBD1 on 6 matching bases. Germline loops: CDR1 SGHAT, CDR2 FQDESV (reference sequence). With 4 bases removed from V and 3 bases from J, the gap between germline ends came to 13 bases. There are 16 residues in the CDR3. CDR3 residues: CASSSRTGFYNSPLHF. CDR3 sequence (DNA): TGTGCCAGCAGCTCCCGAACAGGGTTCTATAATTCACCCCTCCACTTT.

This clonotype was recorded a few times. V is TRBV20-1 and J is TRBJ2-7, with D perhaps matching TRBD1 or TRBD2 (5 bases each). The CDR3 has 14 amino acids. V lost 3 bases, J lost 3 bases, and 15 bases lay in between. From germline, CDR1 is DFQATT and CDR2 SNEGSKA (reference sequence). In nucleotides, the CDR3 is TGCAGTGCTAGGACGGGACGAGGAGTCTACGAGCAGTACTTC. Encoded protein: CSARTGRGVYEQYF.

This chain uses TRBV6-1 with TRBJ2-5; TRBD2 aligns across 7 bases. Per germline, CDR1 MNHNS and CDR2 SASEGT. This CDR3 spans 14 amino acids. V trimming: 8 bases; J trimming: 5 bases; junction bases outside the gene matches: 11. The CDR3 is CASVHRSSGETQYF. The DNA of the CDR3 is TGTGCCAGCGTCCATCGGTCTAGCGGTGAGACCCAGTACTTC.